In this sample, the clone carrying this T cell receptor (beta chain) turned up a few times. This record belongs to a study of human T cells and chemical hapten exposure. Described time point: patch test 2, 6 weeks after DPC sensitization. Treatment indicated: therapeutic diphenylcyclopropenone sensitization with weekly scalp DPC. The germline V and J ends were trimmed by 1 base and 2 bases, with 17 bases remaining between them. Germline-derived CDR1 and CDR2 are DFQATT and SNEGSKA (reference sequence). This CDR3 region has 16 residues. TCRdb redid the calling of the RACE reads with MiXCR, one entry per CDR3 protein. The sample gives 80,000 to 95,000 distinct CDR3 sequences, 8% to 13% of which show up once; 2.2% is in the top ten.

The chain links TRBV20-1 to TRBJ2-5, with a possible D match to TRBD1 (6 bases). The sequence was collected from a man between 35 and 55 years old with alopecia areata. Some clones in this sample may be carry-over from other donors' samples. The specimen comprised whole blood, sampled in connection with sensitization to the hapten diphenylcyclopropenone (DPC). CDR3 bases: TGCAGTGCTAGAGCCCTCCGAAAGACAGGTCAAGAGACCCAGTACTTC. Residues: CSARALRKTGQETQYF.